A selection of T cell receptor beta chains follows, all from one sample in a study of blood T cells in healthy people across ages. Using its own MiXCR run on the 5' RACE reads, TCRdb lists one record per CDR3 protein. The data hold about 1.4 million distinct CDR3 sequences, with 45% to 70% observed a single time. Material: blood. These receptors were obtained from a young man in good health. CDR3s include the opening cysteine and the closing phenylalanine or tryptophan. Fields, in order: J gene, V gene, D gene, clone size, CDR3 DNA, CDR3 protein. The D gene is left open where the match is weak. A row's size may be missing; if present it is once, few, many or a size class.

J gene: TRBJ2-7
V gene: TRBV5-1
D gene: -
clone size: -
CDR3 DNA: TGCGCCAGCAGCCTAGACAGAAGCTACTACGAGCAGTACTTC
CDR3 protein: CASSLDRSYYEQYF

J gene: TRBJ2-7
V gene: TRBV5-1
D gene: TRBD2
clone size: few
CDR3 DNA: TGCGCCAGCAGCTTGCCTACCACTAGCGCCGAGCAGTACTTC
CDR3 protein: CASSLPTTSAEQYF

J gene: TRBJ2-5
V gene: TRBV3-1
D gene: TRBD2
clone size: -
CDR3 DNA: TGTGCCAGCAGCCACGGAGCGGGGTTCCAAGAGACCCAGTACTTC
CDR3 protein: CASSHGAGFQETQYF

J gene: TRBJ1-5
V gene: TRBV2
D gene: -
clone size: -
CDR3 DNA: TGTGCCAGCCATGTCCTCAATCAGCCCCAGCATTTT
CDR3 protein: CASHVLNQPQHF

J gene: TRBJ2-7
V gene: TRBV4-1
D gene: -
clone size: -
CDR3 DNA: TGCGCCAGCAGCCAGTCTAAGGGAAGAAGCTACGAGCAGTACTTC
CDR3 protein: CASSQSKGRSYEQYF

J gene: TRBJ2-7
V gene: TRBV7-7
D gene: -
clone size: -
CDR3 DNA: TGTGCTAGCAGCTTAACCGACTGGGACGAGCAGTACTTC
CDR3 protein: CASSLTDWDEQYF

J gene: TRBJ1-6
V gene: TRBV5-1
D gene: -
clone size: -
CDR3 DNA: TGCGCCAGCAGCTCAGAGGGTAGAAATTCACCCCTCCACTTT
CDR3 protein: CASSSEGRNSPLHF

J gene: TRBJ2-3
V gene: TRBV15
D gene: TRBD2
clone size: -
CDR3 DNA: TGTGCCACCAGCGGTAACCGGGGGGGGCCCACAGATACGCAGTATTTT
CDR3 protein: CATSGNRGGPTDTQYF

J gene: TRBJ2-7
V gene: TRBV7-2
D gene: -
clone size: -
CDR3 DNA: TGTGCCAGCAGCCAACACGGTATTGGGGGTTACGAGCAGTACTTC
CDR3 protein: CASSQHGIGGYEQYF

J gene: TRBJ2-5
V gene: TRBV24-1
D gene: -
clone size: -
CDR3 DNA: TGTGCCACCAGTGCTAACAAGGGGTTGACCCAGTACTTC
CDR3 protein: CATSANKGLTQYF

J gene: TRBJ1-2
V gene: TRBV20-1
D gene: -
clone size: once
CDR3 DNA: TGCAGTGCTAGGGTAGCGCAAAACTATGGCTACACCTTC
CDR3 protein: CSARVAQNYGYTF

J gene: TRBJ2-1
V gene: TRBV20-1
D gene: TRBD2
clone size: -
CDR3 DNA: TGCAGTGCTTCCGGGACTAGCGGGAGTAATGAGCAGTTCTTC
CDR3 protein: CSASGTSGSNEQFF

J gene: TRBJ1-2
V gene: TRBV13
D gene: -
clone size: few
CDR3 DNA: TGTGCCAGCAGCTCCGGACAGCCTAACTATGGCTACACCTTC
CDR3 protein: CASSSGQPNYGYTF

J gene: TRBJ2-3
V gene: TRBV15
D gene: TRBD2
clone size: -
CDR3 DNA: TGTGCCACCAGCAGAGAGCCTAGCGGGAGGGCAGATACGCAGTATTTT
CDR3 protein: CATSREPSGRADTQYF

J gene: TRBJ1-4
V gene: TRBV3-1
D gene: -
clone size: -
CDR3 DNA: TGTGCCAGCAGCCAAGTTCGCCTTAATGAAAAACTGTTTTTT
CDR3 protein: CASSQVRLNEKLFF

J gene: TRBJ2-1
V gene: TRBV7-2
D gene: TRBD2
clone size: -
CDR3 DNA: TGTGCCAGCAGCCGGGGACTAGCGGGGGGGCCTGGAAATTCCTACAATGAGCAGTTCTTC
CDR3 protein: CASSRGLAGGPGNSYNEQFF

J gene: TRBJ2-1
V gene: TRBV3-1
D gene: -
clone size: -
CDR3 DNA: TGTGCCAGCAGCCAAGATACGGCCAGCTCCTACAATGAGCAGTTCTTC
CDR3 protein: CASSQDTASSYNEQFF

J gene: TRBJ2-1
V gene: TRBV14
D gene: -
clone size: few
CDR3 DNA: TGTGCCAGCAGCCATCTGGGCGAGACTAGAACGCTTAGTGAGCAGTTCTTC
CDR3 protein: CASSHLGETRTLSEQFF

J gene: TRBJ2-1
V gene: TRBV7-9
D gene: -
clone size: -
CDR3 DNA: TGTGCCAGCAGCTTAGTGTCTGGACTCTCCTACAATGAGCAGTTCTTC
CDR3 protein: CASSLVSGLSYNEQFF

J gene: TRBJ2-7
V gene: TRBV4-3
D gene: -
clone size: -
CDR3 DNA: TGCGCCAGCAGTCGGGGACACCAAAGCTCCTACGAGCAGTACTTC
CDR3 protein: CASSRGHQSSYEQYF

J gene: TRBJ2-2
V gene: TRBV20-1
D gene: -
clone size: -
CDR3 DNA: TGCAGTGCTAAGACAGACCTCTACTCGAACACCGGGGAGCTGTTTTTT
CDR3 protein: CSAKTDLYSNTGELFF

J gene: TRBJ1-4
V gene: TRBV6-5
D gene: TRBD1
clone size: -
CDR3 DNA: TGTGCCAGCAGCCTACAACAGGGGTGGGGAAGTGAAAAACTGTTTTTT
CDR3 protein: CASSLQQGWGSEKLFF

J gene: TRBJ2-1
V gene: TRBV27
D gene: TRBD2
clone size: -
CDR3 DNA: TGTGCCAGCAGTCACCTCCTAGCGGGAGGGCCTTGGGAGCAGTTCTTC
CDR3 protein: CASSHLLAGGPWEQFF

J gene: TRBJ2-3
V gene: TRBV13
D gene: -
clone size: few
CDR3 DNA: TGTGCCAGCAAAGTACTGCGCGGCCCCACAGATACGCAGTATTTT
CDR3 protein: CASKVLRGPTDTQYF

J gene: TRBJ2-7
V gene: TRBV2
D gene: -
clone size: few
CDR3 DNA: TGTGCCAGCGATCGGGGGTCTCATTCCTACGAGCAGTACTTC
CDR3 protein: CASDRGSHSYEQYF

J gene: TRBJ2-7
V gene: TRBV10-3
D gene: TRBD2
clone size: -
CDR3 DNA: TGTGCCATCAGTAGTACGGGACTAACATGGGAGCAGTACTTC
CDR3 protein: CAISSTGLTWEQYF